Listed below are T cell receptor beta chains from one sample, sequenced in a study of regulatory T cells in long-lasting Graves disease. TCRdb independently ran MiXCR on the multiplex PCR reads; one entry per CDR3 protein. This table has about 440,000 distinct CDR3 sequences, 15% appearing once. This sample was shared with a second study, whose subject was T cells in Graves' hyperthyroidism and ophthalmopathy.

The sample was peripheral blood mononuclear cells (PBMCs), taken at new diagnosis, from a patient treated with antithyroid drugs. Source of these receptors: a woman aged 25 to 39 with Graves disease. Both conserved end residues are part of each CDR3. The order of the fields is clone size, D gene, J gene, V gene, CDR3 DNA, CDR3 protein. The D gene is left open where the match is weak. Clone size is stated in some rows and not others, as once, few, many or a class when expanded.

clone size: few
D gene: NA
J gene: TRBJ2-3
V gene: TRBV10-3
CDR3 DNA: TGTGCCATCAGTGAGCCTACAACAGATACGCAGTATTTT
CDR3 protein: CAISEPTTDTQYF

clone size: few
D gene: TRBD1
J gene: TRBJ2-2
V gene: TRBV4-2
CDR3 DNA: TGTGCCAGCAGCCAAGTGACAGGGGTGTGGACCGGGGAGCTGTTTTTT
CDR3 protein: CASSQVTGVWTGELFF

clone size: NA
D gene: NA
J gene: TRBJ1-5
V gene: TRBV20-1
CDR3 DNA: TGCAGTGCCCTGAGGGTTTCCCATATCAATCAGCCCCAGCATTTT
CDR3 protein: CSALRVSHINQPQHF

clone size: many
D gene: NA
J gene: TRBJ2-1
V gene: TRBV3-1
CDR3 DNA: TGTGCCAGCAGCCAGATCGTCTACAATGAGCAGTTCTTC
CDR3 protein: CASSQIVYNEQFF

clone size: many
D gene: TRBD2
J gene: TRBJ2-5
V gene: TRBV7-9
CDR3 DNA: TGTGCCAGCAGCTTAGAGTCCGGGACTAGCGTAGAAGAGACCCAGTACTTC
CDR3 protein: CASSLESGTSVEETQYF

clone size: once
D gene: NA
J gene: TRBJ2-7
V gene: TRBV4-1
CDR3 DNA: TGCGCCAGCAGCCAAGGGAGTAGGCCCTCCTACGAGCAGTACTTC
CDR3 protein: CASSQGSRPSYEQYF

clone size: many
D gene: NA
J gene: TRBJ2-1
V gene: TRBV18
CDR3 DNA: TGTGCCAGCTCACCGAGAGAACAGCTTAATGAGCAGTTCTTC
CDR3 protein: CASSPREQLNEQFF

clone size: NA
D gene: NA
J gene: TRBJ1-5
V gene: TRBV12-3/TRBV12-4
CDR3 DNA: TGTGCCAGCAGTTTAGGCCGCAGGGAATCAAGCAATCAGCCCCAGCATTTT
CDR3 protein: CASSLGRRESSNQPQHF

clone size: few
D gene: NA
J gene: TRBJ2-7
V gene: TRBV20-1
CDR3 DNA: TGCAGTGCTAGAGACGACTTCGGACATTTCGAGCAGTACTTC
CDR3 protein: CSARDDFGHFEQYF

clone size: NA
D gene: NA
J gene: TRBJ2-7
V gene: TRBV7-8
CDR3 DNA: TGTGCCAGCAGCTTAGACCGGAACTACGAGCAGCACTTC
CDR3 protein: CASSLDRNYEQHF

clone size: NA
D gene: TRBD2
J gene: TRBJ2-7
V gene: TRBV5-1
CDR3 DNA: TGCGCCAGCAGCTTTTTCGGCGGGAGTTTTGAAGAGCAGTACTTC
CDR3 protein: CASSFFGGSFEEQYF

clone size: few
D gene: NA
J gene: TRBJ2-5
V gene: TRBV25-1
CDR3 DNA: TGTGCCAGCAGTCCCCACGAAGGCCAAGAGACCCAGTACTTC
CDR3 protein: CASSPHEGQETQYF

clone size: many
D gene: NA
J gene: TRBJ1-2
V gene: TRBV3-1
CDR3 DNA: TGTGCCAGCAGCCATAGGGACACAGATAACTATGGCTACACCTTC
CDR3 protein: CASSHRDTDNYGYTF

clone size: many
D gene: NA
J gene: TRBJ1-2
V gene: TRBV10-3
CDR3 DNA: TGTGCCATCAGTGAAGGGGTAGTTAACTATGGCTACACCTTC
CDR3 protein: CAISEGVVNYGYTF

clone size: many
D gene: NA
J gene: TRBJ2-2
V gene: TRBV6-5
CDR3 DNA: TGTGCCAGCAGTTACTCGGTACCCGACAGGGAGGTGGCCGGGGAGCTGTTTTTT
CDR3 protein: CASSYSVPDREVAGELFF

clone size: many
D gene: TRBD2
J gene: TRBJ2-3
V gene: TRBV7-9
CDR3 DNA: TGTGCCAGCAGCTTGGGGGTAGCGGGGCCCACAGATACGCAGTATTTT
CDR3 protein: CASSLGVAGPTDTQYF

clone size: NA
D gene: NA
J gene: TRBJ2-5
V gene: TRBV24-1
CDR3 DNA: TGTGCCACCAGTGACGCCCAGAAGGCGGTTAGGGAGACCCAGTACTTC
CDR3 protein: CATSDAQKAVRETQYF

clone size: many
D gene: NA
J gene: TRBJ2-5
V gene: TRBV15
CDR3 DNA: TGTGCCATCCTGGAGGAGGATGGGGAGACCCAGTACTTC
CDR3 protein: CAILEEDGETQYF

clone size: few
D gene: NA
J gene: TRBJ2-1
V gene: TRBV7-2
CDR3 DNA: TGTGCCAGCAGCGGCGGCGTCCGAGGCTTCAATGAGCAGTTCTTC
CDR3 protein: CASSGGVRGFNEQFF

clone size: NA
D gene: NA
J gene: TRBJ1-4
V gene: TRBV4-1
CDR3 DNA: TGCGCCAGCAGCCAAAAGGCCAGCGGGACCCTCCTTGAAAAACTGTTTTTT
CDR3 protein: CASSQKASGTLLEKLFF

clone size: many
D gene: NA
J gene: TRBJ2-1
V gene: TRBV7-3
CDR3 DNA: TGTGCCAGCAGCGTGTACCGGGGCAGGGAGCAGTTCTTC
CDR3 protein: CASSVYRGREQFF

clone size: many
D gene: NA
J gene: TRBJ1-5
V gene: TRBV12-3/TRBV12-4
CDR3 DNA: TGTGCCAGCAGTGAAGGGAATAGCAATCAGCCCCAGCATTTT
CDR3 protein: CASSEGNSNQPQHF

clone size: many
D gene: NA
J gene: TRBJ2-3
V gene: TRBV28
CDR3 DNA: TGTGCCATCGGGTCGGGGAAGGGCGCAGATACGCAGTATTTT
CDR3 protein: CAIGSGKGADTQYF

clone size: NA
D gene: NA
J gene: TRBJ2-7
V gene: TRBV24-1
CDR3 DNA: TGTGCCACCAGTGATTTTGGCTACGAGCAGTACTTC
CDR3 protein: CATSDFGYEQYF

clone size: many
D gene: NA
J gene: TRBJ2-1
V gene: TRBV6-2/TRBV6-3
CDR3 DNA: TGTGCCAGCAGCCGCCAGGTTCACACGAATGAGCAGTTCTTC
CDR3 protein: CASSRQVHTNEQFF

clone size: many
D gene: NA
J gene: TRBJ1-5
V gene: TRBV30
CDR3 DNA: TGTGCCTGGATGGTGACAGGCGAAGGAGACAATCAGCCCCAGCATTTT
CDR3 protein: CAWMVTGEGDNQPQHF